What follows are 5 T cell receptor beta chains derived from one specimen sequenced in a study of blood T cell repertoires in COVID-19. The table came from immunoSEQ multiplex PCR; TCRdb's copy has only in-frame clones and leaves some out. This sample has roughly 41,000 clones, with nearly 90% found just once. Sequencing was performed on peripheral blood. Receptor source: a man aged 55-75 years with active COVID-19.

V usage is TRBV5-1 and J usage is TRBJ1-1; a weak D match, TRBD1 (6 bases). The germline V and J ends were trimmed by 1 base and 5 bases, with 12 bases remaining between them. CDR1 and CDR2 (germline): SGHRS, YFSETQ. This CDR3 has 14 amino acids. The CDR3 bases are TGCGCCAGCAGCTTGACAGGGTATGAAACTGAAGCTTTCTTT. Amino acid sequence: CASSLTGYETEAFF.

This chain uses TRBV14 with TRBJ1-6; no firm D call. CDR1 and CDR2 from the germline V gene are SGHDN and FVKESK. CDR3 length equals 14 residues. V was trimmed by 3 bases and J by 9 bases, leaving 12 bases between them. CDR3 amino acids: CASSHFEGSSPLHF. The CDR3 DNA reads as TGTGCCAGCAGCCATTTTGAGGGAAGTTCACCCCTCCACTTT.

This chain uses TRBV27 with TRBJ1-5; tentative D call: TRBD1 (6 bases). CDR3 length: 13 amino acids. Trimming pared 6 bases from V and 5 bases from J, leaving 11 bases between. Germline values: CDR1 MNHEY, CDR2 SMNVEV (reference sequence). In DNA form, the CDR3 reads TGTGCCAGCAGGGACAGCGAAGATCAGCCCCAGCATTTT. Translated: CASRDSEDQPQHF.

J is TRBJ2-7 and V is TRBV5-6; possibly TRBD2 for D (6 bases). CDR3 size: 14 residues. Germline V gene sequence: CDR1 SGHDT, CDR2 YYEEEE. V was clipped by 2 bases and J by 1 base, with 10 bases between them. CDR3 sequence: CASSFVGGSYEQYF. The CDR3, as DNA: TGTGCCAGCAGCTTTGTGGGAGGATCCTACGAGCAGTACTTC.

This CDR3 reads CSVEDRDSGNTIYF. The DNA of the CDR3 is TGCAGCGTTGAAGACAGGGACTCTGGAAACACCATATATTTT. This chain joins TRBV29-1 and TRBJ1-3, with D possibly being TRBD1 (5 bases). Trimming pared 0 bases from V and 0 bases from J, leaving 6 bases between. The CDR3 has 14 amino acids. The germline V gene encodes CDR1 SQVTM and CDR2 ANQGSEA.